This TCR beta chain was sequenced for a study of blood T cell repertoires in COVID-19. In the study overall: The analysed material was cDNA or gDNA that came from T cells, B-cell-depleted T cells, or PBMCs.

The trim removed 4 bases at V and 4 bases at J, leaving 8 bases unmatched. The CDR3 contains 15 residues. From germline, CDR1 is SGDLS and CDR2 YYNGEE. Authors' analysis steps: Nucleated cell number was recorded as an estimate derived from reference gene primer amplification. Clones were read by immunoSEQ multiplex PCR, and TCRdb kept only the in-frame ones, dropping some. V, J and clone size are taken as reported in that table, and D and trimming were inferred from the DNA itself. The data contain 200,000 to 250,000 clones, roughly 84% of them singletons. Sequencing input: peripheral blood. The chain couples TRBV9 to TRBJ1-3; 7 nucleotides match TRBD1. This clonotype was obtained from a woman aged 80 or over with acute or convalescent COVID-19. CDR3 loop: CASSSQTGPGNTIYF. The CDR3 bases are TGTGCCAGCAGCTCTCAGACAGGGCCCGGAAACACCATATATTTT.